This record concerns one TCR beta chain sequence. The record originates from a study of blood T cell repertoires in COVID-19. Overall study: From the United States, Italy and Spain came samples of acute and convalescent COVID-19. PBMCs, B-cell-depleted T cells, or T cells were the source of the cDNA or gDNA that made up the material.

Unmatched junction bases numbered 6, after V lost 3 bases and J lost 1 base. Germline V gene lookup returns CDR1 SGHTA and CDR2 FQGNSA. The CDR3 runs 17 residues. In the source study's methods: Scientists estimated how many nucleated cells there were by amplifying reference gene primers. TCRdb's table, derived via immunoSEQ multiplex PCR, lists solely in-frame clones and lacks some. V, J and clone size derive from that table, while D and trimming were established from the DNA sequence. The sample includes roughly 99,000 clones, 79% seen only once; the top ten take 15% to 20%. The TCR originated in a woman of 80 years or more with active or convalescent COVID-19. The V and J genes are TRBV7-2 and TRBJ2-5, with 12 bases lining up with TRBD2. The sample was peripheral blood. The CDR3 DNA is TGTGCCAGCAGCTTGGGCTTACTAGCGGGAGGCCAAGAGACCCAGTACTTC. Protein: CASSLGLLAGGQETQYF. Combining the CDR3 with reference TRBV7-2 and TRBJ2-5 gives the whole variable domain GAGVSQSPSNKVTEKGKDVELRCDPISGHTALYWYRQSLGQGLEFLIYFQGNSAPDKSGLPSDRFSAERTGGSVSTLTIQRTQQEDSAVYLCASSLGLLAGGQETQYFGPGTRLLVL.